This T cell receptor (beta chain) was identified during a study of patients and donors after allogeneic stem cell transplantation. Each CDR3 protein is one row after TCRdb ran MiXCR on the RT-PCR reads. Seen here are some 150,000 distinct CDR3 sequences, 30% to 45% observed once, and the top ten hold 50%. CDR1 and CDR2 from the germline V gene are SGHRS and YFSETQ. The CDR3 is 15 residues long. After removal of 4 bases from V and 8 bases from J, the junction contained 14 bases not matched to a gene. In this sample, this clonotype turned up a few times. This chain connects TRBV5-1 to TRBJ1-1; 7 nucleotides match TRBD1. Sequenced input: blood, either unsorted or a sorted T cell fraction (not recorded which). The sequence was obtained from a human donor who was either an allogeneic HSCT recipient or a stem cell or donor lymphocyte infusion donor (not recorded which). It is not recorded whose cells these are; they may come from a transplant donor. The CDR3 nucleotides are TGCGCCAGCAGCGTTGGTACGGGACAGCCTACCGAAGCTTTCTTT. This sequence encodes CASSVGTGQPTEAFF. Variable domain in full (rest from reference TRBV5-1 and TRBJ1-1): KAGVTQTPRYLIKTRGQQVTLSCSPISGHRSVSWYQQTPGQGLQFLFEYFSETQRNKGNFPGRFSGRQFSNSRSEMNVSTLELGDSALYLCASSVGTGQPTEAFFGQGTRLTVV.